Each of the 23 T cell receptor beta chains below was sequenced from the same sample in a study of blood T cell repertoires in COVID-19 (dated by TCRdb to between 2020 and 2021). The method was the immunoSEQ multiplex PCR assay. This is the immuneACCESS table as TCRdb keeps it, with only in-frame sequences that have V and J called. A part of the clones is gone; compared with another copy, unresolved V genes explain less than half, and the rest is unexplained. The sample records about 490,000 clones, roughly 85% of which are singletons. In total, the top ten clones hold under 4% of the sample. The sample comprised peripheral blood. The receptor source for this set is a human donor in a cohort sampled during active COVID-19.

The rearrangement links TRBV29-1 to TRBJ2-7, with D tentatively TRBD1 (5 bases). Germline assignment: CDR1 SQVTM and CDR2 ANQGSEA. The CDR3 has 14 residues. V shed 4 bases and J shed 2 bases, with 15 bases lying between them. CDR3 region: CSVAKGALPYEQYF. The CDR3 DNA reads TGCAGCGTTGCAAAAGGGGCCCTCCCCTACGAGCAGTACTTC.

The chain couples TRBV10-1 to TRBJ2-1, with D possibly TRBD2 on 6 matching bases. CDR3 length equals 15 residues. Trimming left V 1 base short and J 10 bases short, with 17 bases between. Germline CDR1 and CDR2: WNHNN and SYGVQD (reference sequence). CDR3 coding DNA: TGCGCCAGCAGTGAGTGGAGGGCCCTCCGGGGAGAGCAGTTCTTC. It yields the protein CASSEWRALRGEQFF.

The count of this clone is one. The gene calls are TRBV3-1 (or the pseudogene TRBV3-2) and TRBJ2-1, with TRBD2 as a possible D gene (6 bases). The CDR3 is 14 amino acids. The germline gives CDR1 LGHDT, CDR2 YNNKEL (reference sequence). The ends were cut back, 2 bases at V and 10 bases at J, with 15 bases in the middle. CDR3 nucleotide sequence: TGTGCCAGCAGCCAATCCCCGCGGGGAGACGAGCAGTTCTTC. Translation gives CASSQSPRGDEQFF.

This rearrangement joins TRBV6-5 to TRBJ2-7, with D possibly TRBD1 on 5 matching bases. Germline V gene sequence: CDR1 MNHEY, CDR2 SVGAGI. The germline V and J ends were trimmed by 7 bases and 3 bases, with 13 bases remaining between them. This CDR3 contains 13 residues. The CDR3 bases are TGTGCCAGCACCGCTGACAGAGACTACGAGCAGTACTTC. Its protein is CASTADRDYEQYF.

This chain connects TRBV27 to TRBJ1-5, with D perhaps matching TRBD1 (6 bases). The V gene lost 4 bases and the J gene lost 0 bases, with 25 bases spanning the gap. This CDR3 has 20 residues. The germline CDR1 and CDR2 sequences are MNHEY and SMNVEV (reference sequence). The CDR3 is CASSWSGAGGVGGSNQPQHF. In nucleotides, the CDR3 is TGTGCCAGCAGTTGGTCGGGGGCGGGAGGTGTGGGCGGTAGCAATCAGCCCCAGCATTTT.

This clone was picked up a small number of times. This rearrangement joins TRBV11-2 to TRBJ2-2; 8 bases are a match to TRBD2. This CDR3 has 15 amino acids. CDR1 SGHAT and CDR2 FQNNGV come from the germline V gene. The junction had 2 bases not matched to a gene; V was cut back by 5 bases and J by 0 bases. The CDR3 spells CASSLSGTNTGELFF. The CDR3 DNA is TGTGCCAGCAGCCTTAGCGGGACGAACACCGGGGAGCTGTTTTTT.

In regard to this clone: An end of the junction differs from the germline gene, which may be a read error. The chain has TRBV3-1 (or the pseudogene TRBV3-2) and TRBJ2-7; D perhaps matches TRBD1 (5 bases). Germline V lookup: CDR1 LGHDT, CDR2 YNNKEL (reference sequence). The CDR3 spans 11 residues. The CDR3 DNA follows: TGTGCCAGCAGCCAAGGGGGCCCACCAAACTTC. Its translation: CASSQGGPPNF.

This clone was counted a few times. V is TRBV6-6 and J is TRBJ1-6; D ambiguous. V gave up 6 bases and J gave up 0 bases, with 9 bases separating them. From germline, CDR1 is MNHNY and CDR2 SVGAGI (reference sequence). The length of the CDR3 is 15 residues. The CDR3 here is CASSPPGSYNSPLHF. In nucleotides, the CDR3 is TGTGCCAGCAGCCCACCAGGCTCCTATAATTCACCCCTCCACTTT.

This chain links TRBV20-1 with TRBJ2-7, with 8 bases identical to TRBD2. The CDR3 is 14 residues long. Germline V gene data show CDR1 as DFQATT and CDR2 as SNEGSKA (reference sequence). After removal of 3 bases from V and 5 bases from J, the junction contained 9 bases not matched to a gene. For the CDR3, the DNA is TGCAGTGCTAGTCGACCCGGGAGGGCAGACGAGCAGTACTTC. It encodes CSASRPGRADEQYF.

The V call is TRBV3-1 (or the pseudogene TRBV3-2), the J call TRBJ1-2, with 7 bases aligning to TRBD1. Germline assignment: CDR1 LGHDT and CDR2 YNNKEL (reference sequence). Unmatched junction bases numbered 11, after V lost 3 bases and J lost 4 bases. The CDR3 runs 16 residues. The CDR3: CASSHADRGPLYGYTF. The CDR3 DNA is TGTGCCAGCAGCCATGCCGATAGGGGGCCTCTCTATGGCTACACCTTC.

With regard to this clone: Other DNA sequences in this sample translate to the same CDR3. In DNA, the CDR3 is TGTGCCAGCAGCTTAGGGACAGGGGCCTACGAGCAGTACTTC. The encoded protein is CASSLGTGAYEQYF. The chain employs TRBV7-2 and TRBJ2-7, with 9 bases matching TRBD1. This CDR3 is 14 amino acids long. CDR1 is SGHTA, CDR2 FQGNSA, per germline. J lost 2 bases, V lost 1 base, and 0 bases had no gene match.

This clone was observed a few times. The CDR3, as DNA: TGTGCCAGCAGGCTAGCGGGAGAGGGGCAGTTCTTC. Translation: CASRLAGEGQFF. The chain joins TRBV28 to TRBJ2-1, with TRBD2 identical over 10 bases. This CDR3 has 12 amino acids. Germline CDR1 and CDR2: MDHEN and SYDVKM. V lost 6 bases to trimming and J lost 12 bases; unmatched junction nucleotides: 5.

The genes are TRBV7-2 and TRBJ2-7; D perhaps matches TRBD2 (6 bases). The V gene's germline CDR1 is SGHTA and CDR2 FQGNSA. The CDR3 contains 13 residues. Trimming shortened V by 9 bases and J by 2 bases, and 14 bases separated the two germline ends. The CDR3 loop is CARCGGEAYEQYF. In nucleotides, the CDR3 is TGTGCCAGGTGTGGCGGGGAAGCCTACGAGCAGTACTTC. Supplemented by reference TRBV7-2 and TRBJ2-7, the full variable domain reads GAGVSQSPSNKVTEKGKDVELRCDPISGHTALYWYRQSLGQGLEFLIYFQGNSAPDKSGLPSDRFSAERTGGSVSTLTIQRTQQEDSAVYLCARCGGEAYEQYFGPGTRLTVT.

The chain links TRBV4-3 to TRBJ2-1; 9 bases map to TRBD1. V was clipped by 4 bases and J by 15 bases; unmatched bases: 4. The CDR3 has 11 residues. Germline V gives CDR1 LGHNA, CDR2 YSLEER. The CDR3 nucleotides read TGCGCCAGCAGCCGCGGACAGGGGACGTTCTTC. Translation: CASSRGQGTFF.

In its sample, this clone was seen once. The chain recombines TRBV30 with TRBJ1-2; D possibly corresponds to TRBD1 (5 bases). This CDR3 region has 11 residues. Germline lookup yields CDR1 GTSNPN and CDR2 SVGIG (reference sequence). Between the trimmed V and J ends, which lost 5 bases and 8 bases, there was a span of 12 bases. DNA of the CDR3: TGTGCCTGGTCGGGACTGGAGGGCTACACCTTC. Translation gives CAWSGLEGYTF. Based on the CDR3 plus reference TRBV30 and TRBJ1-2, the full variable domain is SQTIHQWPATLVQPVGSPLSLECTVEGTSNPNLYWYRQAAGRGLQLLFYSVGIGQISSEVPQNLSASRPQDRQFILSSKKLLLSDSGFYLCAWSGLEGYTFGSGTRLTVV.

This clone was recorded once. The gene calls are TRBV29-1 and TRBJ2-2; weak D call: TRBD2 (5 bases). The germline gives CDR1 SQVTM, CDR2 ANQGSEA. The CDR3 has 15 amino acids. Trimming removed 5 bases at V and 2 bases at J, with 15 bases between. Here the CDR3 reads CSVSPGLINTGELFF. The CDR3 DNA sequence: TGCAGCGTTTCCCCCGGACTCATAAACACCGGGGAGCTGTTTTTT.

The rearrangement joins TRBV12-3 or TRBV12-4 to TRBJ1-3, with D possibly TRBD1 on 6 matching bases. Trimming left V 11 bases short and J 3 bases short, with 14 bases between. This CDR3 contains 13 residues. Written as DNA, the CDR3 is TGTGCCTTCGGGGGGCCTTTTGGAAACACCATATATTTT. Translated, it gives CAFGGPFGNTIYF.

The chain employs TRBV29-1 and TRBJ2-7; 7 bases line up with TRBD2. The CDR3 loop spans 12 amino acids. Looked up from germline, CDR1 is SQVTM and CDR2 is ANQGSEA. J was trimmed by 3 bases and V by 4 bases; bases with no gene match: 3. The CDR3 DNA reads as TGCAGCGTTGGAGCGGGGTACTACGAGCAGTACTTC. Its protein is CSVGAGYYEQYF.

This sequence joins TRBV7-2 and TRBJ1-2; a possible D gene is TRBD1 (5 bases). V was trimmed by 2 bases and J by 5 bases, leaving 15 bases between them. The germline V gene has CDR1 SGHTA and CDR2 FQGNSA. The CDR3 runs to 15 residues. In DNA, the CDR3 is TGTGCCAGCAGCTTAACGAAAGGGGCCGATTATGGCTACACCTTC. This codes for CASSLTKGADYGYTF.

The chain links TRBV28 to TRBJ1-2, with TRBD1 matching over 10 bases. Germline loops: CDR1 MDHEN, CDR2 SYDVKM. The CDR3 sequence is 13 residues long. V gave up 8 bases and J gave up 7 bases; unmatched junction bases: 7. The CDR3 DNA is TGTGCCAGCGAAAGACAGGGGGCCGCTGGCTACACCTTC. Its protein product is CASERQGAAGYTF.

This clone came up a few times. The V gene is TRBV7-2, the J gene TRBJ1-4; weak D call: TRBD1 (5 bases). This CDR3 has 14 amino acids. Looked up from germline, CDR1 is SGHTA and CDR2 is FQGNSA. V was clipped by 1 base and J by 4 bases, with 7 bases between them. The DNA of the CDR3 is TGTGCCAGCAGCTTAGGGGGGGGTAATGAAAAACTGTTTTTT. It yields the protein CASSLGGGNEKLFF.

V is TRBV27 and J is TRBJ2-1, with 7 bases lining up with TRBD2. CDR3 length equals 14 residues. Germline V CDR1 and CDR2: MNHEY, SMNVEV (reference sequence). Unmatched junction bases numbered 3, after V lost 3 bases and J lost 4 bases. Here the CDR3 DNA reads TGTGCCAGCAGTTTTGGGCGGGAGTACAATGAGCAGTTCTTC. As protein: CASSFGREYNEQFF.

The gene calls are TRBV3-1 (or the pseudogene TRBV3-2) and TRBJ2-1, with 9 bases fitting TRBD2. Germline CDR1 is LGHDT and CDR2 is YNNKEL (reference sequence). V was pared by 2 bases and J by 9 bases, with 8 bases of the junction left unmatched. This CDR3 is 15 amino acids long. The CDR3 reads CASSQLAGSVGEQFF. In DNA form, the CDR3 reads TGTGCCAGCAGCCAACTAGCGGGAAGCGTTGGTGAGCAGTTCTTC.